This T cell receptor beta chain was recovered during a study of blood T cell repertoires in COVID-19. For the study at large: PBMCs, B-cell-depleted T cells, or T cells provided the cDNA or gDNA that made up the material.

Assay used: immunoSEQ multiplex PCR; TCRdb lists only in-frame clones, some missing. Found here are 250,000 to 400,000 clones, about 89% of them singletons; the top ten hold about 5%. V lost 4 bases and J 0 bases, leaving 12 bases between the germline ends. CDR1 is LNHDA, CDR2 SQIVND, per germline (reference sequence). The CDR3 has 15 residues. The genes are TRBV19 and TRBJ1-2; D is perhaps TRBD1 (6 bases). The sequenced sample was PBMCs or T cells enriched from blood (not recorded which). This sequence originates from a woman younger than 45 who had recovered from COVID-19. The CDR3 protein is CASSRTARSNYGYTF. In DNA, the CDR3 is TGTGCCAGTAGTAGGACAGCCCGCTCTAACTATGGCTACACCTTC. Full variable domain (missing parts from reference TRBV19 and TRBJ1-2): DGGITQSPKYLFRKEGQNVTLSCEQNLNHDAMYWYRQDPGQGLRLIYYSQIVNDFQKGDIAEGYSVSREKKESFPLTVTSAQKNPTAFYLCASSRTARSNYGYTFGSGTRLTVV.